A selection of T cell receptor beta chains follows, all from one sample in a study of Graves' ophthalmopathy and Graves' hyperthyroidism. A single record per CDR3 protein comes from TCRdb applying MiXCR to the multiplex PCR reads. The sample lists hundreds of thousands of distinct CDR3 sequences; less than 55% were seen once. Sequencing used peripheral blood. All receptors come from an adult man with Graves' ophthalmopathy. Both conserved end residues are part of each CDR3. Each record gives: CDR3 DNA, CDR3 protein, D gene, CDR3 length, V gene, J gene, clone size. The D gene is left open where the match is weak. The size field is filled for only some rows; it gives once, few, many or a size class.

TGTGCCACCGGTGCCAGCCGGAACACCGGGGAGCTGTTTTTT	CATGASRNTGELFF	-	14	TRBV24-1	TRBJ2-2	-
TGCAGCGTTGAAGGAGGTGGGGTTGGCTACACCTTC	CSVEGGGVGYTF	-	12	TRBV29-1	TRBJ1-2	many
TGTGCCAGCAGCTCCCCGACGGGACAGGGGAAGGGGACCCAGTACTTC	CASSSPTGQGKGTQYF	TRBD1	16	TRBV7-9	TRBJ2-5	-
TGTGCCAGCAGCCCGGGAGGGGAAAAGACCCAGTACTTC	CASSPGGEKTQYF	TRBD2	13	TRBV5-4	TRBJ2-5	few
TGTGCCACCAGCGCCCGTCGGGGAGAAGAGACCCAGTACTTC	CATSARRGEETQYF	-	14	TRBV15	TRBJ2-5	few
TGCAGTGCTAGAAAGGACCTCGCTGGGGAGACCCAGTACTTC	CSARKDLAGETQYF	-	14	TRBV20-1	TRBJ2-5	-
TGTGCCAGCAGTCAGACTAGCGGGGGAGAGACCCAGTACTTC	CASSQTSGGETQYF	TRBD2	14	TRBV6-1	TRBJ2-5	-
TGTGCCAGCAGCGGACTCCCTAGCGGGGGGGATCAAGAGACCCAGTACTTC	CASSGLPSGGDQETQYF	TRBD2	17	TRBV9	TRBJ2-5	-
TGTGCCAGCAGCCCTAGCGGATCATCCACCTACAATGAGCAGTACTTC	CASSPSGSSTYNEQYF	TRBD2	16	TRBV9	TRBJ2-7	-
TGTGCCACGCGGACTAGCTCCTACGAGCAGTACTTC	CATRTSSYEQYF	TRBD2	12	TRBV10-3	TRBJ2-7	-
TGTGCCAGTCAGACAGGGGGGAACACTGAAGCTTTCTTT	CASQTGGNTEAFF	TRBD1	13	TRBV19	TRBJ1-1	few
TGTGCCAGCACCCCGGAGTGGGGAATTCGGGACACTGAAGCTTTCTTT	CASTPEWGIRDTEAFF	-	16	TRBV5-4	TRBJ1-1	-
TGTGCCAGCCAAGGTGACGGGACCCATCAGCCCCAGCATTTT	CASQGDGTHQPQHF	-	14	TRBV2	TRBJ1-5	few
TGTGCCAGCAGTTCCCCGGCCTACGGGTTCGCTGAAGCTTTCTTT	CASSSPAYGFAEAFF	-	15	TRBV6-1	TRBJ1-1	few
TGCAGCGTTGAGACATATAACACCGGGGAGCTGTTTTTT	CSVETYNTGELFF	-	13	TRBV29-1	TRBJ2-2	-
TGTGCCAGCAGTGAAGGAAGCGGCGATCAGCCCCAGCATTTT	CASSEGSGDQPQHF	-	14	TRBV2	TRBJ1-5	few
TGTGCCAGCAGTCCCAGGGGGAACGGGGCCAACGTCCTGACTTTC	CASSPRGNGANVLTF	TRBD1	15	TRBV12-3/TRBV12-4	TRBJ2-6	few
TGTGCCACCAGCCGCCCGTCAAGGAATACGCAGTATTTT	CATSRPSRNTQYF	-	13	TRBV15	TRBJ2-3	once
TGCGCCAGCAGCTTGGTGGGACAGTCCCAAGAGACCCAGTACTTC	CASSLVGQSQETQYF	TRBD1	15	TRBV5-1	TRBJ2-5	-
TGTGCCAGCAGTTACTCTTCCCGAAAGTCCTCTGGAAACACCATATATTTT	CASSYSSRKSSGNTIYF	-	17	TRBV6-5	TRBJ1-3	-
TGTGCCAGCAGACCAGCGGGGGGCGCCCAAGAGACCCAGTACTTC	CASRPAGGAQETQYF	TRBD2	15	TRBV6-5	TRBJ2-5	-
TGTGCCAGCAGCTCCCGGGACGGAGGGGGCTACGGCTACACCTTC	CASSSRDGGGYGYTF	TRBD1	15	TRBV5-5	TRBJ1-2	-
TGTGCCAGCAGCTGGACAGGGACAAACGAGCAGTACTTC	CASSWTGTNEQYF	TRBD1	13	TRBV6-5	TRBJ2-7	-
TGTGCCAGCAGCCCCCTGGGGTCCCATCCGTACTTC	CASSPLGSHPYF	-	12	TRBV7-3	TRBJ2-5	few
TGCGCCAGCAACTTGGACAGGGGGCGATCTGAAGCTTTCTTT	CASNLDRGRSEAFF	TRBD1	14	TRBV5-1	TRBJ1-1	-
TGCAGTGCCGGAAAAACGCAGTCCTACGAGCAGTACTTC	CSAGKTQSYEQYF	-	13	TRBV20-1	TRBJ2-7	many
TGTGCCAGCAGCCCTACCCTCCACTTT	CASSPTLHF	-	9	TRBV7-8	TRBJ1-6	many
TGTGCCAGCAGCCTAGCGGGGGGTAGGCACGAGCAGTACTTC	CASSLAGGRHEQYF	TRBD2	14	TRBV7-2	TRBJ2-7	-
TGTGCCAGCAGTCGGACCACCGGGACTGAAGCTTTCTTT	CASSRTTGTEAFF	-	13	TRBV13	TRBJ1-1	-
TGTGCCAGCAGTTACTCCCCTGACAGGCAACAAGAGACCCAGTACTTC	CASSYSPDRQQETQYF	-	16	TRBV6-1	TRBJ2-5	-
TGTGCCTGGAGTGCAGGGGACAATAGCAATCAGCCCCAGCATTTT	CAWSAGDNSNQPQHF	-	15	TRBV30	TRBJ1-5	-
TGCAGTGCTAGAGATCTTTGGAAGGGAACTGAAGCTTTCTTT	CSARDLWKGTEAFF	-	14	TRBV20-1	TRBJ1-1	-
TGCGGCGTTGCGGCTACGCTTACGGTCCCACTCCATTCCAACTATGGCTACACCTTC	CGVAATLTVPLHSNYGYTF	-	19	TRBV29-1	TRBJ1-2	-
TGCAGTGCCGAGGAGGGAAGATCCTCCTACGAGCAGTACTTC	CSAEEGRSSYEQYF	-	14	TRBV20-1	TRBJ2-7	-
TGCGCCAGCAGCTTAGAAGGGGAGTATGGCTACACCTTC	CASSLEGEYGYTF	-	13	TRBV5-1	TRBJ1-2	few
TGTGCCAGCAGCTTGGCGGACAACCAGGGCTACACCTTC	CASSLADNQGYTF	-	13	TRBV11-1	TRBJ1-2	-
TGCAGTGCTAGAGGGCAGGGGGGAGAAAAACTGTTTTTT	CSARGQGGEKLFF	TRBD1	13	TRBV20-1	TRBJ1-4	-
TGTGCCAGCTCCCTACTTCAGGGGAACCAAGAGACCCAGTACTTC	CASSLLQGNQETQYF	-	15	TRBV5-4	TRBJ2-5	-
TGTGCCAGCAGAACGGAGGGGGCGGGTCAGCCCCAGCATTTT	CASRTEGAGQPQHF	TRBD1	14	TRBV2	TRBJ1-5	-
TGTGCCAGCAGCCTCACCGGGACAGTATTCGAGACCCAGTACTTC	CASSLTGTVFETQYF	TRBD1	15	TRBV7-9	TRBJ2-5	many
TGCAGCGTTGCAACTAGCGGAGGGTACACCTTC	CSVATSGGYTF	-	11	TRBV29-1	TRBJ1-2	-
TGCGCCAGCAGGGTCATAGCGGGGGACGATAAAGGGGAGCTGTTTTTT	CASRVIAGDDKGELFF	TRBD2	16	TRBV10-2	TRBJ2-2	-